This T cell receptor (beta chain) emerged from a study of OX40 agonist ivuxolimab in advanced cancers. Study-wide findings and caveats: The antigens recognized by the expanded peripheral T cells, that is their antigen specificity, were not determined.

Only in-frame clones appear in the TCRdb table, and some are missing; sequencing was by immunoSEQ multiplex PCR. The sample lists approximately 70,000 clones, almost 85% occurring once. The V gene lost 6 bases and the J gene lost 4 bases, with 13 bases spanning the gap. Germline V gene data show CDR1 as MNHNY and CDR2 as SVGAGI (reference sequence). The CDR3 is 13 amino acids. Concerning this clone: The antigen remains undetermined.

Patients were excluded for autoimmune disease history or systemic immunosuppression. The sample here was CD4+ or CD8+ T cells sorted from blood, taken in a trial of the OX40 agonist ivuxolimab. The chain links TRBV6-6 to TRBJ2-7; D possibly corresponds to TRBD2 (6 bases). The receptor was isolated from an adult with an advanced solid tumor such as melanoma, head and neck, liver or kidney cancer. CDR3 in amino acids: CASRTTSRYEQYF. CDR3 bases: TGTGCCAGCAGAACGACTAGTAGGTACGAGCAGTACTTC.